This TCR beta chain was identified in a study of blood T cell repertoires in COVID-19. Study context: Samples came from the United States, Italy and Spain, spanning acute and convalescent COVID-19. Nucleic acid was either cDNA or gDNA, and it came from T cells, B-cell-depleted T cells, or PBMCs.

Trimming shortened V by 0 bases and J by 4 bases, and 3 bases separated the two germline ends. CDR1 and CDR2 (germline): MNHEY, SVGAGI. The CDR3 loop spans 13 amino acids. How the authors handled the data: Amplified reference gene primers provided the basis for estimating nucleated cell counts. The repertoire was sequenced with immunoSEQ multiplex PCR; TCRdb's copy has only in-frame clones and lacks some. V and J calls and clone size follow that table, whereas D and trimming were derived from the DNA. This table holds more than 65,000 clones, around 83% found once. The receptor was derived from a woman between 65 and 79 years old with acute or convalescent COVID-19. The sequenced sample consisted of peripheral blood. The chain uses TRBV6-5 and TRBJ1-4; the D is unclear. Written as DNA, the CDR3 is TGTGCCAGCAGTTACTCCCTTAATGAAAAACTGTTTTTT. It encodes CASSYSLNEKLFF.